What follows are 22 T cell receptor beta chains derived from one specimen sequenced in a study of radiation and T cells in renal cell carcinoma. Sample treatment: treatment-naive control, cytoreductive nephrectomy. The assay was immunoSEQ multiplex PCR, and TCRdb's table has in-frame clones only and misses some. In the table there are around 23,000 clones, around half of which are singletons. The sample consisted of tumor tissue, taken from a patient whose treatment was nephrectomy without radiotherapy. All receptors come from a human donor with renal cell carcinoma.

The chain combines TRBV7-8 with TRBJ2-7; TRBD1 aligns across 9 bases. Germline CDR1 reads SGHVS; CDR2 reads FQNEAQ. V was pared by 5 bases and J by 4 bases, with 3 bases of the junction left unmatched. The CDR3 is made up of 13 amino acids. CDR3 DNA: TGTGCCAGCAGCCGGGACAGGGCTTACGAGCAGTACTTC. Its protein is CASSRDRAYEQYF.

This clone was observed many times. This rearrangement joins TRBV15 to TRBJ1-4; no clear D. Germline V gives CDR1 LNHNV, CDR2 YYDKDF (reference sequence). V was pared by 5 bases and J by 4 bases, with 8 bases between. The CDR3 loop spans 13 amino acids. CDR3 residues: CATSGRFNEKLFF. The CDR3 DNA reads TGTGCCACCAGCGGGAGATTTAATGAAAAACTGTTTTTT. Full variable domain (outside the CDR3, taken from reference TRBV15 and TRBJ1-4): DAMVIQNPRYQVTQFGKPVTLSCSQTLNHNVMYWYQQKSSQAPKLLFHYYDKDFNNEADTPDNFQSRRPNTSFCFLDIRSPGLGDTAMYLCATSGRFNEKLFFGSGTQLSVL.

This rearrangement joins TRBV7-2 to TRBJ2-5; perhaps D is TRBD1 or TRBD2 (5 bases each). Trimming shortened V by 7 bases and J by 5 bases, and 11 bases separated the two germline ends. The length of the CDR3 is 12 residues. Germline V lookup: CDR1 SGHTA, CDR2 FQGNSA. This CDR3 is CASTLEGETQYF. CDR3 DNA sequence: TGTGCCAGCACCCTAGAGGGGGAGACCCAGTACTTC.

This clone was observed a few times. The chain uses TRBV2 and TRBJ1-4; 9 bases match TRBD1. J gave up 5 bases and V 6 bases, and 4 bases lay outside the gene matches. This CDR3 spans 14 amino acids. CDR1 is SNHLY and CDR2 is FYNNEI in the germline V gene. CDR3 amino acids: CASSRDRENEKLFF. Here the CDR3 DNA reads TGTGCCAGCAGCCGGGACAGGGAAAATGAAAAACTGTTTTTT.

In its sample, this clone was seen a few times. The chain has TRBV4-3 and TRBJ2-7; a weak D match, TRBD1 (5 bases). Germline CDR1 LGHNA, CDR2 YSLEER. CDR3 length: 13 residues. Trimming stripped 0 bases from V and 3 bases from J, with 6 bases between. The CDR3: CASSQDQGYEQYF. The DNA for the CDR3 is TGCGCCAGCAGCCAAGATCAGGGCTACGAGCAGTACTTC.

The chain uses TRBV5-6 and TRBJ2-2, with TRBD2 matching over 7 bases. Trimming cost V 0 bases and J 7 bases; bases outside gene matches: 6. The germline CDR1 and CDR2 sequences are SGHDT and YYEEEE. The CDR3 contains 15 residues. CDR3 DNA: TGTGCCAGCAGCTTGGTAGGACTAGGAGGCGGGGAGCTGTTTTTT. This translates into CASSLVGLGGGELFF.

This clone was recorded a few times. The CDR3 bases are TGTGCCAGCAGCTTGTCGGGACATAGCAATCAGCCCCAGCATTTT. Translating it yields CASSLSGHSNQPQHF. This chain connects TRBV5-6 to TRBJ1-5; weak D call: TRBD1 (6 bases). CDR1 SGHDT and CDR2 YYEEEE come from the germline V gene. This CDR3 spans 15 amino acids. The V and J ends lost 1 base and 0 bases respectively, with 8 bases between them.

The V call is TRBV7-2, the J call TRBJ2-3; the D is unclear. Trimming shortened V by 2 bases and J by 1 base, and 4 bases separated the two germline ends. The CDR3 runs 13 residues. Germline CDR1 reads SGHTA; CDR2 reads FQGNSA. The CDR3 DNA reads as TGTGCCAGCAGCTTAACGGGCACAGATACGCAGTATTTT. Its protein product is CASSLTGTDTQYF.

Remarks on this clone: Germline is not matched at one junction end, which may reflect a read error. J is TRBJ1-2 and V is TRBV5-4; TRBD1 matches at 9 bases. From germline, CDR1 is SGHNT and CDR2 YYREEE (reference sequence). The CDR3 has 13 residues. The CDR3 region is CASSLSGTGRQEF. The CDR3 DNA reads TGTGCCAGCAGCTTATCCGGGACAGGGAGGCAGGAGTTC. Full variable domain (rest looked up from reference TRBV5-4 and TRBJ1-2): ETGVTQSPTHLIKTRGQQVTLRCSSQSGHNTVSWYQQALGQGPQFIFQYYREEENGRGNFPPRFSGLQFPNYSSELNVNALELDDSALYLCASSLSGTGRQEFGSGTRLTVV.

Relative to its sample, this clone is medium-sized. The rearrangement joins TRBV9 to TRBJ1-4; the match to TRBD1 covers 9 bases. The germline CDR1 and CDR2 sequences are SGDLS and YYNGEE. Trimming removed 4 bases from V and 7 bases from J; junction bases left unmatched: 5. The CDR3 extends over 14 amino acids. The CDR3 here is CASSLGQGVEKLFF. DNA for the CDR3: TGTGCCAGCAGCCTGGGACAGGGCGTTGAAAAACTGTTTTTT.

V gene TRBV19 combines with J gene TRBJ1-1, with D unresolved. V lost 1 base and J lost 4, with 13 bases in between. The V gene's germline CDR1 is LNHDA and CDR2 SQIVND (reference sequence). The CDR3 has 15 residues. In nucleotides, the CDR3 is TGTGCCAGTAGTATAGGATCAGGTATGTTCACTGAAGCTTTCTTT. It is translated as CASSIGSGMFTEAFF.

This clone came up a few times. The chain combines TRBV7-2 with TRBJ2-1; 8 nucleotides agree with TRBD2. Losses at the gene ends were 1 base for V and 8 bases for J; bases not matched to a gene: 1. Germline V CDR1 and CDR2: SGHTA, FQGNSA. The length of the CDR3 is 13 residues. CDR3: CASSLGGGHEQFF. For the CDR3, the DNA is TGTGCCAGCAGCTTAGGCGGGGGGCATGAGCAGTTCTTC.

This clone counts as medium-sized (0.01 to 0.1%). The rearrangement uses TRBV4-1 and TRBJ2-1; 16 bases are a match to TRBD2. Germline V lookup: CDR1 MGHRA, CDR2 YSYEKL. J was trimmed by 2 bases and V by 4 bases; bases with no gene match: 8. CDR3 length equals 19 residues. The CDR3, as DNA: TGCGCCAGCAGCCTACCGGGGACTAGCGGGGGGGCCCCCTACAATGAGCAGTTCTTC. Protein sequence: CASSLPGTSGGAPYNEQFF.

This clone came up a few times. The chain combines TRBV27 with TRBJ2-3; the D is unclear. The CDR3 has 13 residues. CDR1 is MNHEY, CDR2 SMNVEV, per germline (reference sequence). V shed 7 bases and J shed 0 bases, with 8 bases lying between them. CDR3 nucleotides: TGTGCCAGCATGTCGTTGAGCACAGATACGCAGTATTTT. It is translated as CASMSLSTDTQYF.

This chain uses TRBV2 with TRBJ1-4, with D perhaps matching TRBD1 (6 bases). The length of the CDR3 is 13 residues. Looked up from germline, CDR1 is SNHLY and CDR2 is FYNNEI. CDR3 DNA sequence: TGTGCTAACAGGGAAGTGTCTAATGAAAAACTGTTTTTT. It is translated as CANREVSNEKLFF. Variable domain in full (rest from reference TRBV2 and TRBJ1-4): EPEVTQTPSHQVTQMGQEVILRCVPISNHLYFYWYRQILGQKVEFLVSFYNNEISEKSEIFDDQFSVERPDGSNFTLKIRSTKLEDSAMYFCANREVSNEKLFFGSGTQLSVL.

CDR3 coding DNA: TGTGCCAGCAGCGCTAGCGGGGGGACCTACAATGAGCAGTTCTTC. The encoded protein is CASSASGGTYNEQFF. The chain is built from TRBV7-3 and TRBJ2-1; 11 positions match TRBD2. Germline CDR1 is SGHTA and CDR2 is FQGTGA. With 5 bases clipped from V and 2 bases from J, the junction kept 2 bases outside the gene matches. The CDR3 is 15 residues long.

The rearrangement uses TRBV4-2 and TRBJ1-5; D remains unclear. This CDR3 has 16 residues. V was shortened by 0 bases and J by 2 bases, with 11 bases between the two germline ends. Germline V lookup: CDR1 LGHNA, CDR2 YNFKEQ. CDR3 nucleotide sequence: TGTGCCAGCAGCCAAGACACACAGAAGGGCAATCAGCCCCAGCATTTT. It encodes CASSQDTQKGNQPQHF.

V and J are TRBV11-1 and TRBJ2-7; 8 bases align to TRBD1. V was clipped by 4 bases and J by 6 bases; unmatched bases: 8. This CDR3 contains 14 residues. Per germline, CDR1 SGHAT and CDR2 FQDESV (reference sequence). The CDR3: CASSYMRTGTEQYF. The CDR3 coding sequence is TGTGCCAGCAGCTACATGAGGACAGGGACCGAGCAGTACTTC.

The chain has TRBV5-1 and TRBJ2-3; 12 positions agree with TRBD2. The CDR3 has 15 residues. Germline-derived CDR1 and CDR2 are SGHRS and YFSETQ. Trimming at V came to 4 bases and at J to 5 bases, leaving 5 bases not matched to a gene. CDR3 sequence reads: CASSLASGGGDTQYF. The CDR3 bases are TGCGCCAGCAGCCTCGCTAGCGGGGGGGGAGATACGCAGTATTTT.

This clone was observed a few times. The rearrangement links TRBV4-1 to TRBJ1-1; possibly TRBD1 for D (6 bases). Germline values: CDR1 MGHRA, CDR2 YSYEKL. This CDR3 contains 14 residues. V was pared by 2 bases and J by 4 bases, with 11 bases between. The CDR3 coding sequence is TGCGCCAGCAGCCAAATGAACAGGGTCACTGAAGCTTTCTTT. This gives the protein CASSQMNRVTEAFF.

This clone was detected only a few times. V gene TRBV30 combines with J gene TRBJ2-5; D not certain. The germline gives CDR1 GTSNPN, CDR2 SVGIG (reference sequence). Trimming left V 0 bases short and J 5 bases short, with 7 bases between. This CDR3 contains 12 residues. This CDR3 is CAWSVGQETQYF. The CDR3 coding sequence is TGTGCCTGGAGTGTAGGGCAGGAGACCCAGTACTTC.

This clone is classed as medium-sized (0.01 to 0.1%). The chain recombines TRBV7-2 with TRBJ2-5, with a weak D call TRBD1 (5 bases). There are 15 residues in the CDR3. The V gene's germline CDR1 is SGHTA and CDR2 FQGNSA. The germline V and J ends were trimmed by 0 bases and 7 bases, with 15 bases remaining between them. CDR3 residues: CASSLAPRQRLTQYF. The CDR3 nucleotides read TGTGCCAGCAGCTTAGCCCCCCGACAGAGGCTGACCCAGTACTTC.